This T cell receptor beta chain was observed in a study of human T cells and chemical hapten exposure. Study context: Each patch test put 0.01% DPC on the upper back, and results were read at 6 days. Study-wide points: Clustering by CDR3 similarity yielded significantly more large clusters from expanded TCRs than controls. Sensitizing with DPC caused no change in TCRs above 1 in 1000 frequency.

This clonotype was seen more than once but under ten times. Its antigen is unknown. Time point: patch test 1, 2 weeks after DPC sensitization. As to treatment: therapeutic diphenylcyclopropenone sensitization with weekly scalp DPC. Total RNA came from unfractionated whole blood. MiXCR was run by TCRdb on the RACE reads, yielding one entry per CDR3 protein. The sample has some 43,000 distinct CDR3 sequences, 4% seen once. The TCR comes from a man in his forties or fifties with alopecia areata. Some clones in this sample may be carry-over from other donors' samples. This material consisted of whole blood, taken in connection with sensitization to the hapten diphenylcyclopropenone (DPC).

As DNA, the CDR3 is TGCAGCGTTGTTGAGGGAGTCTACGAGCAGTACTTC. This encodes CSVVEGVYEQYF. The gene calls are TRBV29-1 and TRBJ2-7, with D possibly TRBD2 on 5 matching bases. Germline lookup yields CDR1 SQVTM and CDR2 ANQGSEA. V gave up 4 bases and J gave up 3 bases, with 10 bases separating them. The CDR3 contains 12 residues.